The entry that follows covers one T cell receptor (beta chain) sequence. The ends lost 4 bases at V and 6 bases at J; junction bases unmatched: 5. The CDR3 covers 15 residues. The V gene's germline CDR1 is SGHKS and CDR2 YYEKEE (reference sequence). The data stem from a study of blood T cell repertoires in COVID-19. Authors' methods: Estimation of nucleated cell counts was performed using reference gene primer amplification. This table comes from immunoSEQ multiplex PCR, and its TCRdb copy is limited to in-frame clones, with some not included. The V and J calls and clone size were taken over from that table, and D and trimming were inferred from the DNA. The table includes 220,000 or so clones, around three quarters detected once.

The source material was peripheral blood. This TCR derives from a woman in her 70s with acute or convalescent COVID-19. V is TRBV5-5 and J is TRBJ1-5, with TRBD1 matching 12 bases. CDR3 DNA sequence: TGTGCCAGCAGCGGGGGACAGGGGGCCGGTCAGCCCCAGCATTTT. It specifies CASSGGQGAGQPQHF.